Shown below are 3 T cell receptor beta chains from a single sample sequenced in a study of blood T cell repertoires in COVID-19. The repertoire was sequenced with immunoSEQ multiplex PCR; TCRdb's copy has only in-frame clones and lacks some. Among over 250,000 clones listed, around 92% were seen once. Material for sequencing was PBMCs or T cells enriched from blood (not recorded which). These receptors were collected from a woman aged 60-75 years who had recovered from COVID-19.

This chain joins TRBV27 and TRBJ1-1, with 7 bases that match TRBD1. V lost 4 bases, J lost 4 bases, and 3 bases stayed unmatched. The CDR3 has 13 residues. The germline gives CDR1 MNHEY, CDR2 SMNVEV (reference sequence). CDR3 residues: CASSSQGLTEAFF. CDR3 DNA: TGTGCCAGCAGTTCACAGGGGCTCACTGAAGCTTTCTTT.

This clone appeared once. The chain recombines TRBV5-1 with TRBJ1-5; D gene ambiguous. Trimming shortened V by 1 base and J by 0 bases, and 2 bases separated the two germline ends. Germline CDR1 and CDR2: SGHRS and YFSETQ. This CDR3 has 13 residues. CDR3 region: CASSLHSNQPQHF. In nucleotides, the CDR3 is TGCGCCAGCAGCTTGCATAGCAATCAGCCCCAGCATTTT. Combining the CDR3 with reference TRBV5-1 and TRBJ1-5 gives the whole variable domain KAGVTQTPRYLIKTRGQQVTLSCSPISGHRSVSWYQQTPGQGLQFLFEYFSETQRNKGNFPGRFSGRQFSNSRSEMNVSTLELGDSALYLCASSLHSNQPQHFGDGTRLSIL.

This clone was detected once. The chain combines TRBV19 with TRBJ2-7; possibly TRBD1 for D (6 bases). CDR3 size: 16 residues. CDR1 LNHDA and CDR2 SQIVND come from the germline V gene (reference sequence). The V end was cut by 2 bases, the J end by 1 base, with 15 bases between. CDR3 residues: CASSISRAGASYEQYF. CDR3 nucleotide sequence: TGTGCCAGTAGTATATCTCGGGCAGGGGCTTCCTACGAGCAGTACTTC.